A single sample gave rise to the 20 T cell receptor beta chains below, sequenced in a study of vaccination and CD4 T cells after COVID-19. Treatment specified: approximately 11-day PBMC culture with coronavirus spike peptide pools or control peptides (ViraFEST assay). Once obtained from cultured CD4+ T cells, the DNA was sequenced using the Oncomine TCR Beta short-read assay. TCRdb called the PCR reads again in MiXCR, with one record for every CDR3 protein. Here the sample spans about 18,000 distinct CDR3 sequences, 45% being singletons. Their cognate antigens are unknown. Sequenced here: CD4+ T cells from blood, cultured in vitro, sampled before SARS-CoV-2 vaccination. Receptors were obtained from a human donor who received a COVID-19 vaccine.

This clonotype was picked up a small number of times. The chain combines TRBV2 with TRBJ2-5; TRBD1 aligns across 12 bases. J gave up 5 bases and V 6 bases, and 7 bases lay outside the gene matches. Looked up from germline, CDR1 is SNHLY and CDR2 is FYNNEI. The CDR3 runs to 15 residues. DNA of the CDR3: TGTGCCAGCAGCCGGGACAGGGGGCGATCTGAGACCCAGTACTTC. This encodes CASSRDRGRSETQYF.

This chain connects TRBV7-9 to TRBJ1-4, with D possibly TRBD1 on 5 matching bases. Germline loops: CDR1 SEHNR, CDR2 FQNEAQ (reference sequence). Trimming left V 5 bases short and J 5 bases short, with 15 bases between. The CDR3 is 15 residues long. The CDR3 coding sequence is TGTGCCAGCAGCCTGACGGGGGGAGTCAATGAAAAACTGTTTTTT. Encoded protein: CASSLTGGVNEKLFF.

The V and J genes are TRBV19 and TRBJ1-3; 8 nucleotides match TRBD1. Per the germline V gene, CDR1 is LNHDA and CDR2 is SQIVND (reference sequence). The junction had 8 bases not matched to a gene; V was cut back by 5 bases and J by 2 bases. This CDR3 contains 16 residues. The CDR3 nucleotides are TGTGCCAGTAGTGGAATACAGGGGGTTACTGGAAACACCATATATTTT. It translates to CASSGIQGVTGNTIYF.

The chain joins TRBV2 to TRBJ1-1, with unresolved D. The ends were cut back, 5 bases at V and 4 bases at J, with 14 bases in the middle. The CDR3 spans 14 residues. Germline V gene lookup returns CDR1 SNHLY and CDR2 FYNNEI. The CDR3 sequence is CASSREGRATEAFF. The CDR3 coding sequence is TGTGCCAGCAGTAGGGAGGGAAGGGCCACTGAAGCTTTCTTT.

V usage is TRBV5-1 and J usage is TRBJ2-2; TRBD2 matches at 13 bases. The ends lost 3 bases at V and 1 base at J; junction bases unmatched: 3. Germline-derived CDR1 and CDR2 are SGHRS and YFSETQ. The CDR3 loop spans 17 amino acids. This chain's CDR3 is CASSSGLAGMNTGELFF. In nucleotides, the CDR3 is TGCGCCAGCAGCTCGGGACTAGCGGGGATGAACACCGGGGAGCTGTTTTTT.

The rearrangement links TRBV5-4 to TRBJ1-1; D is perhaps TRBD1 (5 bases). Germline V gene lookup returns CDR1 SGHNT and CDR2 YYREEE (reference sequence). Trimming took off 4 bases at V and 3 bases at J, with 16 bases between the two ends. CDR3 length: 15 amino acids. The CDR3 is CASSTMRGPDTEAFF. The CDR3, as DNA: TGTGCCAGCAGCACCATGCGGGGCCCGGACACTGAAGCTTTCTTT.

This chain connects TRBV21-1 to TRBJ1-1; the table's D call TRBD1 went unverified against the DNA. TRBV21-1 is termed a pseudogene. The length of the CDR3 is 16 residues. The CDR3 region is CASDKGLAPKDTEAFF. CDR3 coding DNA: TGTGCCAGCGACAAGGGGCTCGCTCCGAAAGACACTGAAGCTTTCTTT.

The chain links TRBV9 to TRBJ2-5, with TRBD1 as a possible D gene (6 bases). The germline CDR1 and CDR2 sequences are SGDLS and YYNGEE. The CDR3 extends over 15 amino acids. V gave up 0 bases and J gave up 5 bases, with 14 bases separating them. The CDR3 reads CASSVASTRGETQYF. The CDR3 nucleotides read TGTGCCAGCAGCGTAGCTAGCACTAGGGGGGAGACCCAGTACTTC.

This chain joins TRBV4-2 and TRBJ1-1, with a weak D call TRBD1 (6 bases). Germline loops: CDR1 LGHNA, CDR2 YNFKEQ. The CDR3 contains 17 residues. Deletions cut 0 bases from V and 0 bases from J, with 14 bases between. The CDR3 DNA is TGTGCCAGCAGCCAAGATATGGGACAAGCTATGAACACTGAAGCTTTCTTT. Translation: CASSQDMGQAMNTEAFF.

In its sample, this clonotype was seen a few times. The chain couples TRBV6-4 to TRBJ1-2, with D possibly being TRBD1 (5 bases). CDR1 and CDR2 (germline): MRHNA, SNTAGT. This CDR3 has 14 amino acids. V dropped 2 bases and J dropped 4 bases, with 11 bases sitting between them. CDR3 in DNA: TGTGCCAGCAGTGACGGAGCAGGGCCCTATGGCTACACCTTC. Its translation is CASSDGAGPYGYTF.

This clonotype was observed a few times. The chain carries TRBV20-1 and TRBJ1-5; maybe TRBD1 (5 bases). Trimming removed 4 bases from V and 4 bases from J, with 20 bases in between. CDR1 is DFQATT and CDR2 is SNEGSKA in the germline V gene (reference sequence). The CDR3 has 16 amino acids. The CDR3 nucleotides are TGCAGTGCTACCAACCTACGAGGGGCCCCAAATCAGCCCCAGCATTTT. Translation: CSATNLRGAPNQPQHF.

Only one count was recorded for this clonotype. This chain joins TRBV4-1 and TRBJ2-3; perhaps TRBD1 as D (6 bases). The ends were cut back, 6 bases at V and 0 bases at J, with 19 bases in the middle. Germline V gene lookup returns CDR1 MGHRA and CDR2 YSYEKL. The CDR3 contains 17 residues. The CDR3, as DNA: TGCGCCAGCAGGGGACATTTGGTCTCACCTAGCACAGATACGCAGTATTTT. It translates to CASRGHLVSPSTDTQYF.

CDR3: CSARDVDRVGYEQYF. For the CDR3, the DNA is TGCAGTGCTAGAGACGTTGACAGGGTGGGCTACGAGCAGTACTTC. V is TRBV20-1 and J is TRBJ2-7; 7 bases are shared with TRBD1. Per the germline V gene, CDR1 is DFQATT and CDR2 is SNEGSKA (reference sequence). Trimming at V came to 0 bases and at J to 3 bases, leaving 8 bases not matched to a gene. The length of the CDR3 is 15 residues.

This clonotype was seen a few times. The chain combines TRBV20-1 with TRBJ1-6, with D possibly TRBD1 on 5 matching bases. From germline, CDR1 is DFQATT and CDR2 SNEGSKA (reference sequence). This CDR3 contains 12 residues. V lost 0 bases, J lost 9 bases, and 6 bases lay in between. Here the CDR3 DNA reads TGCAGTGCTAGAGAGGGGGGTTCACCCCTCCACTTT. It codes for CSAREGGSPLHF.

This chain links TRBV30 with TRBJ2-2; a possible D gene is TRBD1 (5 bases). CDR3 length: 12 residues. Looked up from germline, CDR1 is GTSNPN and CDR2 is SVGIG (reference sequence). Trimming took off 3 bases at V and 7 bases at J, with 9 bases between the two ends. CDR3 loop: CAWSRDVGELFF. As DNA, the CDR3 is TGTGCCTGGAGCAGGGATGTCGGGGAGCTGTTTTTT.

J is TRBJ1-2 and V is TRBV18, with TRBD1 matching 10 bases. Germline V CDR1 and CDR2: KGHSH, LQKENI. This CDR3 spans 15 amino acids. V shed 3 bases, J shed 2 bases, and the junction held 3 bases outside the gene matches. The CDR3 sequence is CASSPTGGRNYGYTF. CDR3 sequence (DNA): TGTGCCAGCTCACCGACAGGGGGCCGGAACTATGGCTACACCTTC.

This chain links TRBV7-2 with TRBJ1-1, with D hard to call. V lost 3 bases and J 2 bases, leaving 4 bases between the germline ends. Germline V gene sequence: CDR1 SGHTA, CDR2 FQGNSA. The CDR3 runs to 12 residues. CDR3 in DNA: TGTGCCAGCAGCTTTATAAACACTGAAGCTTTCTTT. It translates to CASSFINTEAFF.

The genes are TRBV12-3 or TRBV12-4 and TRBJ1-1, with D possibly matching TRBD1 (6 bases). Trimming removed 5 bases from V and 0 bases from J, with 13 bases in between. There are 15 residues in the CDR3. The CDR3 DNA reads TGTGCCAGCAGTCGACAGGCGATGATGAACACTGAAGCTTTCTTT. Translating gives CASSRQAMMNTEAFF.

This clonotype was recorded a few times. The rearrangement joins TRBV12-3 or TRBV12-4 to TRBJ1-1; D ambiguous. Trimming removed 1 base at V and 4 bases at J, with 7 bases between. The CDR3 spans 13 residues. The CDR3 spells CASSLGGLTEAFF. In nucleotides, the CDR3 is TGTGCCAGCAGTTTAGGTGGTCTCACTGAAGCTTTCTTT.

The gene calls are TRBV10-2 and TRBJ1-2; tentative D call: TRBD1 (6 bases). The germline V gene encodes CDR1 WSHSY and CDR2 SAAADI. V lost 7 bases and J 3 bases, leaving 15 bases between the germline ends. CDR3 length: 14 residues. In nucleotides, the CDR3 is TGCGCCAGCAATTCACGACAGGTAGACTATGGCTACACCTTC. Residues: CASNSRQVDYGYTF.